The present entry profiles one TCR beta chain with its context. The target of this receptor is not known. There are no base qualities to consult, and no much larger clone falls within one base. The CDR3 spans 14 residues, from the cysteine through the phenylalanine. CDR3 DNA only is kept here, 42 bases in frame from base 1. CDR1 and CDR2 are drawn from the germline V gene: MDHEN, SYDVKM. Ends trimmed: V by 6 bases, J by 4 bases; bases unmatched to a gene: 7. The sample comes from a study of cytomegalovirus exposure and HLA in healthy donors (dated by TCRdb to the late 2010s). At the level of the whole study: An earlier analysis of 550 to 700 of the donors reported 250 to 300 Gb of sequence data and 100 million to 140 million unique TCR beta sequences from roughly 180 million T cells. An early release covering 550 to 650 HLA-typed donors comprised roughly 300 gigabases of sequencing data and 85 million to 100 million unique TCR sequences. Of the 398 genotyped donors, over 65% fell in the genetic ancestry cluster associated with self-reported Caucasian donors. The study was designed to test whether signatures of past pathogen exposure could be identified by cataloging public T cell receptors. The study used immunosequencing to profile the T cell repertoires of about 670 subjects and linked those repertoires to cytomegalovirus serostatus. In addition to the first cohort of hundreds of subjects, a separate validation cohort of some 120 different subjects was used. To predict cytomegalovirus infection status, the study combined high-throughput TCR immunosequencing, statistical association of individual TCRs with disease status, and machine learning. A later analysis re-examined previously published TCR beta repertoires from more than 650 donors and added high-resolution HLA genotyping to investigate patterns of TCR occurrence. In the later analysis, no new phenotypic data were used to find candidate immune exposures; instead, reliance was placed on TCR beta sequences and their occurrence across donors. In an earlier analysis of roughly 580 of the donors, high-throughput TCR beta sequencing was used to judge whether each TCR beta V gene segment behaved as functional or pseudogenic. Donor age, sex, ethnicity and CMV serostatus were compiled alongside the repertoire data. A later genetic analysis took genome-wide SNP genotypes for about 55% of the roughly 700 donors and used that subset as a discovery cohort. All discovery cohort repertoires had been generated using a single sequencing platform. HLA typing covered class I and class II loci at four-digit resolution. Typing coverage varied by locus: roughly 620-630 donors for A, B, C, DRB1 and DQB1; around 560 for DQA1; approximately 610 for DPA1; some 470 for DPB1. Several DR-DQ haplotypes were treated as single units for association and clustering because of strong linkage in the cohort. Among around 400 genotyped donors of the cohort, an average of approximately 240,000 unique TCR beta nucleotide sequences were sequenced per donor, roughly 18% of them non-productive.

The cohort consisted of approximately 670 healthy bone marrow donors. At the time of sampling, all cohort members were nominally healthy, though unrecorded immune exposures were likely present. The donor was CMV seropositive and belonged to the group of some 290 seropositive cohort members. Every donor gave a peripheral blood sample, and the peripheral blood mononuclear cells from that sample were used for TCR beta sequencing. Genomic DNA was extracted from the blood cell samples with the Qiagen DNeasy Blood Extraction Kit. Library method: the immunoSEQ multiplex PCR assay. For the multiplex PCR, a mixture combining 60 forward primers for TCR Vbeta segments and 13 reverse primers for TCR Jbeta segments was used. A multiplex PCR assay on genomic DNA amplified the CDR3 region of rearranged TCR beta genes. The Illumina HiSeq System was used to sequence the amplified TCR beta libraries as 87-base-pair reads. Per the authors' processing: A later analysis counted tens of millions of unique TCR beta chains across the 650 to 700 repertoires, and some 12 million of these chains were shared by at least two donors. Raw reads were error-corrected and collapsed into unique sequences by a nearest-neighbor algorithm in which closely related sequences were merged to remove PCR and sequencing errors. CDR3 sequences were aligned to IMGT reference sequences to assign V, D and J gene segments. For a sequence to be retained, a match of at least six nucleotides was required to both a V gene segment and a J gene segment. Rearrangements were called productive when the CDR3 lacked stop codons and stayed in frame with V and J; all others were non-productive. CDR3 was defined by IMGT convention, running from the second conserved V-encoded cysteine to the conserved J-encoded phenylalanine. The earlier analysis of some 600 of the donors excluded sequences that lacked an unambiguous match to a single V gene segment. An earlier analysis of almost 600 of the donors classified V segments as functional when productive rearrangements were above 56.7% and as segregating when the standard deviation between donors was above 5%. A statistical classification framework was built for diagnosing cytomegalovirus status from the catalog of TCR beta chain sequences. A later analysis assigned V and J genes by comparing TCR nucleotide sequences with IMGT/GENE-DB human TR gene sequences. Using the TCRdist pipeline, a later analysis assigned CDR3 sequences along with most-parsimonious VDJ recombination scenarios. In a later analysis, each TCR beta chain was defined by its CDR3 amino acid sequence together with its V-gene family, and reads without a unique V-gene family were excluded. A later analysis removed 600 or so highly shared, low-generation-probability nucleotide sequences to deal with suspected cross-contamination and a sequencing artifact. In a later analysis, a clonal expansion index was calculated for each public chain from normalized within-repertoire ranks of inferred template counts. A later analysis computed generation probabilities with a VDJ recombination model fitted to out-of-frame rearrangements, and checked the results against IGoR. Hypergeometric tests were used in a later analysis to score TCR-TCR, TCR-HLA and TCR-CMV co-occurrence, with a repertoire-size bias correction applied to the TCR pairs. A later analysis estimated false discovery rates by permuting HLA or CMV assignments 20 times. In a later analysis, co-occurring TCRs were grouped using DBSCAN, and TCRdist sequence similarity was added for clustering within HLA-allele-positive subsets. Repertoires with fewer than 30,000 or more than 120,000 public chains, plus five repertoires with anomalous nucleotide sharing, were excluded from co-occurrence clustering. The source is immuneACCESS, and TCRdb retained only in-frame sequences with V and J called. Part of the clones is not carried over; for the studies checked, unresolved V genes explain less than half of this, and the remainder is unexplained. V and J calls and clone size are those listed in that table; D and trimming were worked out from the DNA. The sample profile shows 150,000 to 200,000 clones; around 86% of them were found once. The top ten clonotypes cover roughly 4.3% of the sample.

General study outcomes and caveats: A few of the identified cytomegalovirus-associated TCR beta chains were confirmed in vitro to be specific for cytomegalovirus antigens. Most TCR sequences were seen in very few donors, while some public TCRs were found in many individuals. A later genetic analysis associated a missense DCLRE1C variant with V-gene and J-gene trimming of TCR beta chains, and an independent cohort replicated the association. The cohort was sequenced for TCR beta chains only, and without alpha or paired-chain data the features that could be detected were limited. The authors suggested that the approach could potentially be generalized to other disease states and immunological phenotypes. Because HLA typing was unavailable for some donors at each locus, only the typed subset was used in association tests. CMV serostatus was the only immune exposure information available for the cohort. The sequencing pipeline was judged likely to have produced a cluster of highly shared sequence variants as a technical artifact. Because counts were too low, about 18 rarely observed V segments, including chromosome 9 orphons, were excluded from the earlier analysis of a few hundred of the donors. The study gave a list of over 150 TCR beta chains associated with cytomegalovirus. An earlier analysis of approximately 590 of the donors showed that most TCR beta V segments appeared in productive rearrangements either about 87% or about 30% of the time, which broadly matched IMGT annotations. A further reported finding was that TCR beta sequences accurately predicted the HLA-A and HLA-B alleles for most subjects in the first cohort. In a later analysis, HLA-associated TCR beta chains showed more clonal expansion and lower generation probabilities than non-associated chains that were equally common. Most CMV-associated TCR beta chains appeared to be HLA-restricted in a later analysis, and the HLA associations seemed to be driven largely by CMV exposure. In a later analysis, the rate of TCR association differed among HLA loci, with DRB1 alleles having the most associated TCRs and HLA-C alleles having the fewest. At a false discovery rate of 0.05, a later analysis linked fewer than 20,000 TCR beta sequences to specific HLA alleles. In a later analysis, several top co-occurrence clusters were reported to appear linked to parvovirus B19, influenza, CMV and Epstein-Barr virus. When HLA alleles, especially DR and DQ, strongly co-occurred, attributing TCR associations to individual alleles was difficult. Compared with the approximately 720-donor mean, donors in an Asian-associated ancestry cluster had fewer N-insertions in productive TCRs, according to a later genetic analysis. Correlated functional status among segregating V segments might reflect linkage disequilibrium, but an unknown experimental factor could not be ruled out. Some IMGT-functional V segments, including TRBV6-2 and TRBV6-3, could not be told apart with the 87-base-pair reads, so those segments were excluded. Presence/absence analyses assumed roughly uniform sequencing depth across donors, an assumption that may not hold. In both the original and validation cohorts, the classifier was reported to diagnose cytomegalovirus status with high specificity and sensitivity.

This receptor chain uses TRBV28 and TRBJ1-2, with 8 junctional bases fitting TRBD1. Sequencing used PBMCs. The TCR was taken from a man aged 50 or older in good health and CMV-seropositive. The CDR3 region: CASSPDRVVYGYTF. The bases are TGTGCCAGCAGCCCGGACAGGGTTGTCTATGGCTACACCTTC.